This TCR beta chain emerged from a study of shared clonotypes between healthy human individuals. The table came from immunoSEQ multiplex PCR; TCRdb's copy has only in-frame clones and leaves some out. The sample contains about 1,900,000 clones, approximately 94% of which appear only once. The CDR3 sequence is 14 residues long. Germline-derived CDR1 and CDR2 are LNHDA and SQIVND (reference sequence). V gave up 1 base and J gave up 4 bases; unmatched junction bases: 4. Naivety among CD8 cells was defined by CD45RO negativity and positive CCR7 selection, thereby excluding terminally differentiated effector memory CD45RA+ cells. On this clone itself: Other DNA sequences within the sample encode an identical CDR3.

The clonotype comes from a man between 18 and 29 years old in good health. Sequences were obtained from naive CD8+ T cells sorted from blood. The genes are TRBV19 and TRBJ2-7; 7 bases fit TRBD1. CDR3 residues: CASSIGGGSYEQYF. CDR3 DNA sequence: TGTGCCAGTAGTATAGGAGGGGGCTCTTACGAGCAGTACTTC.